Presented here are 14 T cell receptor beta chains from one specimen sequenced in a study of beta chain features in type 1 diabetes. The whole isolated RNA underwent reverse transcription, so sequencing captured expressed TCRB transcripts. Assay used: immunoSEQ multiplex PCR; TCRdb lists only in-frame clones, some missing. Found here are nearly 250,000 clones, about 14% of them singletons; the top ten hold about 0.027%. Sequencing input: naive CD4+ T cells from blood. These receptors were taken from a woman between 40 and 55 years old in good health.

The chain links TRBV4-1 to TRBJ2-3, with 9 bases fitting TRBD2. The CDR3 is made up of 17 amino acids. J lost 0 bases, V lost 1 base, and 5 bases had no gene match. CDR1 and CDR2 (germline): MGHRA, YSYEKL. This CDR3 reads CASSQVMTSGSTDTQYF. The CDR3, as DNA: TGCGCCAGCAGCCAAGTAATGACTAGCGGCAGCACAGATACGCAGTATTTT.

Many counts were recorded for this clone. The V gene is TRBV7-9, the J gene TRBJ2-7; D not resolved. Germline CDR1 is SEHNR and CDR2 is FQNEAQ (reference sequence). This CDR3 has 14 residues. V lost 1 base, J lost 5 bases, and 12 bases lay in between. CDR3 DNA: TGTGCCAGCAGCTTAGTGTCACAGCCTAACGAGCAGTACTTC. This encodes CASSLVSQPNEQYF.

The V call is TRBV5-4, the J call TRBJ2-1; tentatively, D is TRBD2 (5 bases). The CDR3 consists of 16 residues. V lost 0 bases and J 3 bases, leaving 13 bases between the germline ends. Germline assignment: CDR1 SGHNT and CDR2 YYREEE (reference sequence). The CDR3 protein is CASSLARVKVYNEQFF. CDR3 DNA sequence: TGTGCCAGCAGCTTGGCGAGGGTGAAGGTCTACAATGAGCAGTTCTTC. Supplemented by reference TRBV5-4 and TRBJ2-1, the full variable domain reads ETGVTQSPTHLIKTRGQQVTLRCSSQSGHNTVSWYQQALGQGPQFIFQYYREEENGRGNFPPRFSGLQFPNYSSELNVNALELDDSALYLCASSLARVKVYNEQFFGPGTRLTVL.

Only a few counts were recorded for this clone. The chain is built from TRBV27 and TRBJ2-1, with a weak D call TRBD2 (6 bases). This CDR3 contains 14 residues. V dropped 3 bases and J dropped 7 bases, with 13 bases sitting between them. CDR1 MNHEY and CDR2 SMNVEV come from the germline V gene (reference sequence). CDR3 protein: CASSFSEGLNEQFF. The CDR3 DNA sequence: TGTGCCAGCAGTTTCTCGGAGGGTTTGAATGAGCAGTTCTTC.

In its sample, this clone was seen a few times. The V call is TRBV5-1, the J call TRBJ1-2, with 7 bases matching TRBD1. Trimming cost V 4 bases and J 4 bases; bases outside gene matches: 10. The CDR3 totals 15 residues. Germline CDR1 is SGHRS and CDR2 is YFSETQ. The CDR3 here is CASSLGQDSRYGYTF. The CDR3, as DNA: TGCGCCAGCAGCCTCGGACAGGACTCACGCTATGGCTACACCTTC.

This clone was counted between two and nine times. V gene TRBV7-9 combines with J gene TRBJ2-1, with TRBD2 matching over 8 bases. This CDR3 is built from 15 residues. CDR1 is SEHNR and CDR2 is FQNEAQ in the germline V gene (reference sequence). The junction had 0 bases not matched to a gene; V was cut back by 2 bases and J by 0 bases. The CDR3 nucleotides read TGTGCCAGCAGCTTAAGCGGGAGCTCCTACAATGAGCAGTTCTTC. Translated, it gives CASSLSGSSYNEQFF.

Here the CDR3 reads CASSAGTGLNSPLHF. CDR3 bases: TGTGCCAGCTCGGCCGGGACAGGGTTGAATTCACCCCTCCACTTT. The chain uses TRBV18 and TRBJ1-6, with TRBD1 identical over 9 bases. In germline, CDR1 is KGHSH, CDR2 LQKENI. This CDR3 contains 15 residues. The V and J ends lost 6 bases and 7 bases, in that order; junction bases with no gene match: 7. Full variable domain (remainder filled in from reference TRBV18 and TRBJ1-6): NAGVMQNPRHLVRRRGQEARLRCSPMKGHSHVYWYRQLPEEGLKFMVYLQKENIIDESGMPKERFSAEFPKEGPSILRIQQVVRGDSAAYFCASSAGTGLNSPLHFGNGTRLTVT.

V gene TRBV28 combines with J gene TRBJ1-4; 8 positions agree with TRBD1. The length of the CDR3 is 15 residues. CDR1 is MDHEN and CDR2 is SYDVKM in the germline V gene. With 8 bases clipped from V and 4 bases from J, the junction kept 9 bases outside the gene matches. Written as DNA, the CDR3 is TGTGCCAGCCTAAAAGGACAGGGTCTTAATGAAAAACTGTTTTTT. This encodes CASLKGQGLNEKLFF.

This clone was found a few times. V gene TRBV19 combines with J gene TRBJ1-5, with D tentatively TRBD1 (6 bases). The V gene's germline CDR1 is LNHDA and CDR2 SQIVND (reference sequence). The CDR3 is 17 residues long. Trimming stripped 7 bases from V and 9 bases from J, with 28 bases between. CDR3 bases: TGTGCCAGTACCCCTTATGGGGTTAACCCACAGGGTCGGCCCCAGCATTTT. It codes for CASTPYGVNPQGRPQHF.

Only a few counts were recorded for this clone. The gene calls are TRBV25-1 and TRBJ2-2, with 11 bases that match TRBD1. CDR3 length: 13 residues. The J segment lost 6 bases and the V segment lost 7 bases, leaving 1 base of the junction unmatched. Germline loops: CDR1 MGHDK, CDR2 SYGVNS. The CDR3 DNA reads TGTGCCAGCAAGGGACAGGGGGCCGGGGAGCTGTTTTTT. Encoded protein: CASKGQGAGELFF. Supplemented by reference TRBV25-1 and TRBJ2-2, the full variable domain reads EADIYQTPRYLVIGTGKKITLECSQTMGHDKMYWYQQDPGMELHLIHYSYGVNSTEKGDLSSESTVSRIRTEHFPLTLESARPSHTSQYLCASKGQGAGELFFGEGSRLTVL.

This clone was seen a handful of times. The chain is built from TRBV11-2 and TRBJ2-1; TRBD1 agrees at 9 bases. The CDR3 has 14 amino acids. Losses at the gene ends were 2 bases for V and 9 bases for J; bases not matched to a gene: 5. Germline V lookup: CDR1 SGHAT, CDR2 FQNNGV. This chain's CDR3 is CASSLNRGQGEQFF. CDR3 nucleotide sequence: TGTGCCAGCAGCTTAAACAGGGGGCAGGGTGAGCAGTTCTTC.

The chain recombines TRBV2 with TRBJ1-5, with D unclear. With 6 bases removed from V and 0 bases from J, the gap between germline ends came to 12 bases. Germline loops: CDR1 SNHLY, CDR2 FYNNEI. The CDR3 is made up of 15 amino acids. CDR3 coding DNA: TGTGCCAGCAGGTACAGCGACTATAGCAATCAGCCCCAGCATTTT. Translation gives CASRYSDYSNQPQHF.

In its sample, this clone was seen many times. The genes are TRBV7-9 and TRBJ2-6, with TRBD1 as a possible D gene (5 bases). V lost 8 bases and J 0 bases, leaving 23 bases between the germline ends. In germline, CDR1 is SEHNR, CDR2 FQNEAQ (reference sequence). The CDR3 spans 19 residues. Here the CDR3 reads CASVRQGSLPSSGANVLTF. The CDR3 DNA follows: TGTGCCAGCGTCAGGCAGGGATCCTTACCAAGCTCTGGGGCCAACGTCCTGACTTTC.

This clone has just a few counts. CDR3 DNA: TGTGCCAGCAGCAGCCCAGGGAAAGAGACCCAGTACTTC. This encodes CASSSPGKETQYF. The V gene is TRBV5-5, the J gene TRBJ2-5; possible D gene TRBD1, 5 bases. Germline V gene lookup returns CDR1 SGHKS and CDR2 YYEKEE (reference sequence). V was cut by 4 bases and J by 3 bases, with 10 bases left in between. The CDR3 contains 13 residues.